This TCR beta chain was recorded in a study of metastatic and nonmetastatic thyroid tumors. Patients were all untreated before their thyroid surgery. MiXCR reprocessed the PCR reads for TCRdb. This table holds 15,000 to 20,000 clones, 30% to 35% found once. Concerning this clone: Its antigen is currently unknown.

Study-level results: The reported finding was significantly higher TCR beta diversity in malignant thyroid tumors relative to benign nodules, in blood and tumor.

The sequenced material came from tumor tissue. The sequence was collected from a male donor with papillary thyroid cancer or a benign thyroid nodule (not recorded which). Some clones in this sample may be carry-over from other donors' samples.

The CDR3 region has the DNA TGCGCCAGCAGCTTCTTAATAGCAGACAGGAACACTGAAGCTTTCTTT. Translated: CASSFLIADRNTEAFF. The chain joins TRBV5-1 to TRBJ1-1, with D possibly matching TRBD1 (5 bases). Trimming took 2 bases from V and 1 from J, leaving 15 bases between them. The CDR3 runs to 16 residues. In germline, CDR1 is SGHRS, CDR2 YFSETQ. The whole variable domain, remainder taken from reference TRBV5-1 and TRBJ1-1, is KAGVTQTPRYLIKTRGQQVTLSCSPISGHRSVSWYQQTPGQGLQFLFEYFSETQRNKGNFPGRFSGRQFSNSRSEMNVSTLELGDSALYLCASSFLIADRNTEAFFGQGTRLTVV.